This passage covers 28 T cell receptor beta chains from one sample sequenced in a study of T-cell memory formation after mild COVID-19. One entry per CDR3 protein, called by TCRdb with MiXCR from the 5' RACE reads. This repertoire shows a few hundred thousand distinct CDR3 sequences, roughly 20% found once; its top ten account for about 8.2%. The material sequenced was PBMCs or a T cell subset sorted from them (not recorded which). The receptors here all came from an adult woman who had mild COVID-19 (a few samples of this study predate the infection). Cell type and time point are not known.

The CDR3 bases are TGTGCCACCAGTGATTCAGTGGGCTGGGAGGAGACCCAGTACTTC. Translated: CATSDSVGWEETQYF. The chain recombines TRBV24-1 with TRBJ2-5, with D maybe TRBD2 (5 bases). V was cut by 2 bases and J by 5 bases, with 14 bases left in between. The germline V gene has CDR1 KGHDR and CDR2 SFDVKD. The length of the CDR3 is 15 residues.

This clonotype has more than one count but fewer than ten. The chain couples TRBV7-9 to TRBJ1-6; D is unclear. CDR3 length equals 13 residues. Germline V gives CDR1 SEHNR, CDR2 FQNEAQ (reference sequence). V dropped 3 bases and J dropped 10 bases, with 10 bases sitting between them. CDR3 residues: CASSFSTGSPLHF. The CDR3 bases are TGTGCCAGCAGCTTTAGTACGGGATCACCCCTCCACTTT. The full variable domain, completed using reference TRBV7-9 and TRBJ1-6, is DTGVSQNPRHKITKRGQNVTFRCDPISEHNRLYWYRQTLGQGPEFLTYFQNEAQLEKSRLLSDRFSAERPKGSFSTLEIQRTEQGDSAMYLCASSFSTGSPLHFGNGTRLTVT.

The chain uses TRBV6-5 and TRBJ2-1; 7 bases match TRBD2. CDR1 is MNHEY and CDR2 is SVGAGI in the germline V gene. J lost 9 bases, V lost 5 bases, and 10 bases had no gene match. The CDR3 contains 14 residues. In DNA, the CDR3 is TGTGCCAGCAGTCCAGCGGGAAAAGCGGCTGAGCAGTTCTTC. Amino acid sequence: CASSPAGKAAEQFF.

This rearrangement joins TRBV24-1 to TRBJ1-1; weak D call: TRBD1 (5 bases). V was pared by 9 bases and J by 0 bases, with 10 bases between. The CDR3 has 13 amino acids. Germline V gives CDR1 KGHDR, CDR2 SFDVKD. The CDR3 reads CATVGTMNTEAFF. CDR3 nucleotides: TGTGCCACCGTGGGGACCATGAACACTGAAGCTTTCTTT.

The chain employs TRBV20-1 and TRBJ2-3; tentatively, D is TRBD1 (7 bases). V dropped 6 bases and J dropped 1 base, with 26 bases sitting between them. Germline CDR1 reads DFQATT; CDR2 reads SNEGSKA (reference sequence). There are 18 residues in the CDR3. CDR3 DNA: TGCAGTGCGCAGGGGGGAGGACTCAGCCGACGGGGCACAGATACGCAGTATTTT. This translates into CSAQGGGLSRRGTDTQYF.

This clonotype has only a few counts. The genes are TRBV4-2 and TRBJ1-5; 8 bases map to TRBD1. Germline lookup yields CDR1 LGHNA and CDR2 YNFKEQ. V trimming: 4 bases; J trimming: 0 bases; junction bases outside the gene matches: 8. The CDR3 is made up of 17 amino acids. CDR3 sequence: CASSRTGQGDSNQPQHF. CDR3 nucleotide sequence: TGTGCCAGCAGCCGAACCGGACAGGGAGATAGCAATCAGCCCCAGCATTTT.

The CDR3 region has the DNA TGTGCCAGCAGCCAAGCACTAAGCGCGAGCACGCAGTATTTT. It yields the protein CASSQALSASTQYF. The chain combines TRBV14 with TRBJ2-3; D unresolved. The CDR3 is made up of 14 amino acids. V shed 1 base and J shed 9 bases, with 14 bases lying between them. Germline V gene lookup returns CDR1 SGHDN and CDR2 FVKESK.

The genes are TRBV14 and TRBJ2-2; D is ambiguous. Germline CDR1 is SGHDN and CDR2 is FVKESK. This CDR3 is built from 16 residues. The V end was cut by 0 bases, the J end by 7 bases, with 15 bases between. CDR3 sequence: CASSQDLGNLSGELFF. In DNA form, the CDR3 reads TGTGCCAGCAGCCAAGATTTGGGGAATCTGAGCGGGGAGCTGTTTTTT.

This clonotype has just a few counts. The V call is TRBV27, the J call TRBJ1-1; no clear D. Trimming took 4 bases from V and 1 from J, leaving 7 bases between them. Germline V gives CDR1 MNHEY, CDR2 SMNVEV (reference sequence). The CDR3 is 13 amino acids. CDR3 coding DNA: TGTGCCAGCAGTTATCTATGGAACACTGAAGCTTTCTTT. This codes for CASSYLWNTEAFF.

The chain combines TRBV25-1 with TRBJ1-1; no firm D call. CDR3 length: 11 amino acids. Germline lookup yields CDR1 MGHDK and CDR2 SYGVNS. Trimming took off 6 bases at V and 7 bases at J, with 9 bases between the two ends. The CDR3 region is CASSGRFEAFF. The CDR3 DNA sequence: TGTGCCAGCAGCGGGCGGTTTGAAGCTTTCTTT.

This clonotype was counted a few times. The chain links TRBV2 to TRBJ2-2; D possibly corresponds to TRBD2 (5 bases). V dropped 4 bases and J dropped 5 bases, with 11 bases sitting between them. This CDR3 has 14 amino acids. CDR1 is SNHLY, CDR2 FYNNEI, per germline. The DNA of the CDR3 is TGTGCCAGCAGTGGAGGACCGGGGACCGGGGAGCTGTTTTTT. Translated: CASSGGPGTGELFF.

This clonotype was observed a few times. The chain uses TRBV7-9 and TRBJ1-1, with D hard to call. CDR3 length: 13 residues. Trimming removed 5 bases at V and 5 bases at J, with 12 bases between. The germline gives CDR1 SEHNR, CDR2 FQNEAQ (reference sequence). This chain's CDR3 is CASSPELRTEAFF. The CDR3 DNA sequence: TGTGCCAGCAGCCCCGAATTGAGGACTGAAGCTTTCTTT.

The chain has TRBV20-1 and TRBJ1-6, with a tentative D call TRBD1 (5 bases). Germline V gene data show CDR1 as DFQATT and CDR2 as SNEGSKA (reference sequence). The V and J ends lost 0 bases and 8 bases respectively, with 20 bases between them. CDR3 length: 17 amino acids. This CDR3 reads CSARDPSGGWLDSPLHF. Here the CDR3 DNA reads TGCAGTGCTAGAGATCCTTCCGGGGGGTGGCTCGATTCACCCCTCCACTTT.

The chain has TRBV4-1 and TRBJ1-1, with D possibly being TRBD1 (5 bases). Germline lookup yields CDR1 MGHRA and CDR2 YSYEKL. This CDR3 spans 15 amino acids. V lost 4 bases and J 4 bases, leaving 16 bases between the germline ends. CDR3 sequence reads: CASSPPPGRGTEAFF. The DNA for the CDR3 is TGCGCCAGCAGCCCGCCCCCTGGGAGGGGCACTGAAGCTTTCTTT.

This chain connects TRBV7-9 to TRBJ2-7; TRBD2 matches at 10 bases. This CDR3 is built from 15 residues. V trimming: 2 bases; J trimming: 3 bases; junction bases outside the gene matches: 4. CDR1 and CDR2 (germline): SEHNR, FQNEAQ (reference sequence). CDR3 in DNA: TGTGCCAGCAGCTTAACGGCTAGCGGGAGCTACGAGCAGTACTTC. It codes for CASSLTASGSYEQYF.

The chain employs TRBV3-1 and TRBJ1-1, with 7 bases aligning to TRBD1. From germline, CDR1 is LGHDT and CDR2 YNNKEL (reference sequence). This CDR3 has 13 amino acids. The V gene end was trimmed by 7 bases and the J gene end by 2 bases; junction bases not matched to a gene: 4. CDR3 in amino acids: CASNNRGNTEAFF. CDR3 nucleotides: TGTGCCAGCAACAACAGGGGCAACACTGAAGCTTTCTTT.

This chain connects TRBV15 to TRBJ1-1; tentatively, D is TRBD1 (6 bases). Germline-derived CDR1 and CDR2 are LNHNV and YYDKDF (reference sequence). V was clipped by 1 base and J by 11 bases, with 11 bases between them. This CDR3 contains 12 residues. The CDR3 nucleotides are TGTGCCACCAGCAGAGTAGGGGGAGACGCTTTCTTT. It is translated as CATSRVGGDAFF.

The chain employs TRBV18 and TRBJ2-3, with a tentative D call TRBD2 (5 bases). V gave up 1 base and J gave up 0 bases, with 11 bases separating them. Germline V gives CDR1 KGHSH, CDR2 LQKENI. CDR3 length: 16 amino acids. Here the CDR3 DNA reads TGTGCCAGCTCACCACTGTCGCGGGTGAGCACAGATACGCAGTATTTT. Its translation is CASSPLSRVSTDTQYF.

This clonotype appeared a few times. The V gene is TRBV6-2 or TRBV6-3, the J gene TRBJ1-5; no definite D call. The germline V and J ends were trimmed by 0 bases and 3 bases, with 9 bases remaining between them. The CDR3 has 15 residues. CDR1 and CDR2 from the germline V gene are MNHEY and SVGEGT. Written as DNA, the CDR3 is TGTGCCAGCAGTTACTCGCGAGGAATCAATCAGCCCCAGCATTTT. Translation: CASSYSRGINQPQHF.

There are a few counts of this clonotype. V usage is TRBV29-1 and J usage is TRBJ2-6, with TRBD1 as a possible D gene (6 bases). CDR1 SQVTM and CDR2 ANQGSEA come from the germline V gene. V lost 6 bases to trimming and J lost 0 bases, with 15 bases between them. The CDR3 runs to 16 residues. The CDR3 DNA reads as TGCAGCGTAAGTCGGGACATCGACTCTGGGGCCAACGTCCTGACTTTC. Translation gives CSVSRDIDSGANVLTF.

The V gene is TRBV5-8, the J gene TRBJ2-5, with TRBD2 as a possible D gene (6 bases). The CDR3 runs 16 residues. The V gene lost 1 base and the J gene lost 5 bases, with 18 bases spanning the gap. CDR1 and CDR2 from the germline V gene are SGHTS and YDEGEE. The CDR3 DNA follows: TGTGCCAGCAGCTTGACCCGTCGGTGGGGGAGGGAGACCCAGTACTTC. Encoded protein: CASSLTRRWGRETQYF.

The chain recombines TRBV30 with TRBJ1-3; D unresolved. Trimming cost V 0 bases and J 0 bases, with 12 bases left between them. The germline V gene has CDR1 GTSNPN and CDR2 SVGIG (reference sequence). The CDR3 loop spans 16 amino acids. As DNA, the CDR3 is TGTGCCTGGAGTGTAAAGGTTGGCAGCTCTGGAAACACCATATATTTT. Amino acid sequence: CAWSVKVGSSGNTIYF.

The rearrangement uses TRBV10-3 and TRBJ2-1; D is uncertain. The CDR3 is made up of 15 amino acids. V was cut by 0 bases and J by 5 bases, with 11 bases left in between. Germline V lookup: CDR1 ENHRY, CDR2 SYGVKD. DNA of the CDR3: TGTGCCATCAGTGAGTCGTTAGATCCGGACAATGAGCAGTTCTTC. It translates to CAISESLDPDNEQFF.

This clonotype was seen a few times. V gene TRBV13 combines with J gene TRBJ1-4; tentative D call: TRBD1 (6 bases). This CDR3 is built from 14 residues. V lost 8 bases to trimming and J lost 8 bases, with 18 bases between them. Germline values: CDR1 PRHDT, CDR2 FYEKMQ (reference sequence). The CDR3 region is CASALWRGDEKLFF. CDR3 bases: TGTGCCAGCGCCCTCTGGAGGGGGGACGAAAAACTGTTTTTT.

The chain uses TRBV7-6 and TRBJ2-3; 11 bases are a match to TRBD2. V was pared by 3 bases and J by 5 bases, with 7 bases of the junction left unmatched. The length of the CDR3 is 16 residues. Germline loops: CDR1 SGHVS, CDR2 FNYEAQ. Here the CDR3 reads CASSFNLLAGGDTQYF. For the CDR3, the DNA is TGTGCCAGCAGCTTCAATTTGCTAGCGGGGGGAGATACGCAGTATTTT.

There are a few counts of this clonotype. The CDR3 spells CASSVGLEVSDTQYF. In DNA, the CDR3 is TGTGCCAGCAGCGTGGGACTGGAAGTATCAGATACGCAGTATTTT. This chain joins TRBV9 and TRBJ2-3, with D possibly TRBD2 on 6 matching bases. The germline V and J ends were trimmed by 2 bases and 4 bases, with 14 bases remaining between them. The CDR3 runs 15 residues. CDR1 and CDR2 (germline): SGDLS, YYNGEE.

This clonotype was seen more than once but under ten times. The CDR3 coding sequence is TGTGCCAGCAGCCGCGGACTAGCGGGGGGGTTCGGGGATACGCAGTATTTT. Its protein product is CASSRGLAGGFGDTQYF. The chain couples TRBV6-5 to TRBJ2-3, with 15 bases lining up with TRBD2. This CDR3 spans 17 amino acids. Germline CDR1 reads MNHEY; CDR2 reads SVGAGI. Trimming took 6 bases from V and 6 from J; bases not matched to a gene: 10.

V and J are TRBV7-9 and TRBJ1-5; D might be TRBD1 (5 bases). V lost 5 bases and J 5 bases, leaving 19 bases between the germline ends. The CDR3 covers 16 residues. CDR1 SEHNR and CDR2 FQNEAQ come from the germline V gene (reference sequence). The CDR3 loop reads CASSLEGSWGYQPQHF. The CDR3 DNA sequence: TGTGCCAGCAGCCTAGAGGGGTCGTGGGGCTATCAGCCCCAGCATTTT.